This TCR beta chain was recovered during a study of T cell repertoires in cytomegalovirus infection. Details on this clonotype: Its specificity is unknown. An end of the junction does not agree with germline; a read error may underlie this.

Germline V lookup: CDR1 SGHTA, CDR2 FQGTGA. The CDR3 totals 13 residues. TCRdb re-derived calls from the reads in MiXCR, one entry per CDR3 protein. Among hundreds of thousands of distinct CDR3 sequences, roughly 30% were seen once, and the ten largest hold about 14%. This sequence was found in a human donor in good health (CMV status not recorded). Some clones in this sample may be carry-over from other donors' samples. The chain recombines TRBV7-3 with TRBJ1-1; D uncertain. The sequenced sample was cultured CD8+ T cells from PBMCs, obtained from culture after CMV antigen stimulation. CDR3 protein: CASSLQTNTEALF. The CDR3 nucleotides are TGTGCCAGCAGCTTACAGACAAACACTGAAGCTCTCTTT. Full variable domain (outside the CDR3, taken from reference TRBV7-3 and TRBJ1-1): GAGVSQTPSNKVTEKGKYVELRCDPISGHTALYWYRQSLGQGPEFLIYFQGTGAADDSGLPNDRFFAVRPEGSVSTLKIQRTERGDSAVYLCASSLQTNTEALFGQGTRLTVV.